This T cell receptor (beta chain) was captured in a study of CD8+ T cells in alopecia areata. For the study at large: Patients received oral tofacitinib, 5 to 10 mg twice daily, for moderate-to-severe alopecia areata.

Collection of lesional scalp punch biopsies and peripheral blood was performed in alopecia areata patients. General study results and limits: Higher clonality was seen in lesional scalp than in normal scalp, especially in alopecia totalis/universalis. Scalp repertoires also include resident alphabeta T cells from normal skin.

Note on this clone: Its antigen is unidentified.

Sequencing used cDNA as its template, made by extracting RNA and reverse transcribing it. Method: immunoSEQ multiplex PCR; TCRdb's copy keeps in-frame clones and lacks some. The sample includes over 120,000 clones, 51% of them seen just once. The V and J ends lost 5 bases and 5 bases, in that order; junction bases with no gene match: 9. The CDR3 runs to 15 residues. Germline values: CDR1 SGHTA, CDR2 FQGNSA. Source: CD4+ T cells sorted from blood, taken at week 0. The sequence was collected from a human donor with alopecia areata. V is TRBV7-2 and J is TRBJ2-1; 7 bases fit TRBD1. The DNA for the CDR3 is TGTGCCAGCAGCCCAACCGGGACAGTTGACAATGAGCAGTTCTTC. Amino acids: CASSPTGTVDNEQFF.